One and the same sample provided the 20 T cell receptor beta chains below, sequenced in a study of cytomegalovirus exposure and HLA in healthy donors. The table came from immunoSEQ multiplex PCR; TCRdb's copy has only in-frame clones and leaves some out. Of about 160,000 clones in the sample, around 81% are singletons; the top ten hold approximately 2%. Material for sequencing was PBMCs. Receptors originate from a man aged 30 to 45 in good health and CMV-seropositive.

This chain uses TRBV5-1 with TRBJ2-2, with D possibly TRBD1 on 6 matching bases. V was trimmed by 3 bases and J by 1 base, leaving 10 bases between them. CDR3 length: 15 residues. CDR1 and CDR2 from the germline V gene are SGHRS and YFSETQ. For the CDR3, the DNA is TGCGCCAGCAGCTCGGCACAGGGGAACACCGGGGAGCTGTTTTTT. Its translation: CASSSAQGNTGELFF.

The V gene is TRBV10-3, the J gene TRBJ2-2, with 8 bases lining up with TRBD1. The CDR3 contains 15 residues. With V trimmed by 5 bases and J by 1 base, 3 bases remained unmatched. Germline-derived CDR1 and CDR2 are ENHRY and SYGVKD. Written as DNA, the CDR3 is TGTGCCATCAGTCCGGACAGGGTGAACACCGGGGAGCTGTTTTTT. Amino acid sequence: CAISPDRVNTGELFF.

This chain links TRBV5-1 with TRBJ2-1; D gene uncertain. This CDR3 contains 15 residues. With 0 bases removed from V and 4 bases from J, the gap between germline ends came to 11 bases. CDR1 is SGHRS and CDR2 is YFSETQ in the germline V gene. The chain's CDR3 is CASSLGSLEYNEQFF. In nucleotides, the CDR3 is TGCGCCAGCAGCTTGGGGTCGCTGGAGTACAATGAGCAGTTCTTC.

The chain uses TRBV27 and TRBJ2-5; TRBD2 is a possible D gene (6 bases). The germline gives CDR1 MNHEY, CDR2 SMNVEV (reference sequence). The germline V and J ends were trimmed by 9 bases and 1 base, with 18 bases remaining between them. This CDR3 contains 15 residues. The CDR3 here is CASSPEGGVQETQYF. In DNA form, the CDR3 reads TGTGCCAGTTCCCCAGAGGGCGGGGTCCAAGAGACCCAGTACTTC.

The V call is TRBV19, the J call TRBJ1-5; 10 nucleotides align to TRBD1. CDR3 length equals 14 residues. Germline V CDR1 and CDR2: LNHDA, SQIVND (reference sequence). Losses at the gene ends were 9 bases for V and 6 bases for J; bases not matched to a gene: 8. The CDR3 reads CASRRQGAGQPQHF. CDR3 nucleotides: TGTGCCAGCCGCCGACAGGGGGCGGGTCAGCCCCAGCATTTT.

This rearrangement joins TRBV18 to TRBJ2-1, with 10 bases identical to TRBD2. The CDR3 runs 16 residues. CDR1 KGHSH and CDR2 LQKENI come from the germline V gene. After removal of 2 bases from V and 1 base from J, the junction contained 2 bases not matched to a gene. The CDR3 sequence is CASSPVSGGSYNEQFF. The CDR3 bases are TGTGCCAGCTCACCAGTTAGCGGGGGGTCCTACAATGAGCAGTTCTTC.

The V call is TRBV6-4, the J call TRBJ2-2, with D possibly TRBD1 on 5 matching bases. Per germline, CDR1 MRHNA and CDR2 SNTAGT. Deletions cut 4 bases from V and 4 bases from J, with 10 bases between. This CDR3 comprises 14 residues. The CDR3 protein is CASSGQPVTGELFF. CDR3 coding DNA: TGTGCCAGCAGTGGACAGCCCGTCACCGGGGAGCTGTTTTTT.

The CDR3 DNA sequence: TGTGCCAGCAGTTACTCTCTCAGTAGCATTGAAGCTTTCTTT. It specifies CASSYSLSSIEAFF. The chain uses TRBV6-5 and TRBJ1-1; D gene ambiguous. CDR1 and CDR2 (germline): MNHEY, SVGAGI. This CDR3 is 14 amino acids long. Deletions cut 0 bases from V and 7 bases from J, with 12 bases between.

V is TRBV14 and J is TRBJ1-4; TRBD1 might be the D (6 bases). This CDR3 region has 18 residues. The germline V gene encodes CDR1 SGHDN and CDR2 FVKESK. The V and J ends lost 0 bases and 4 bases respectively, with 18 bases between them. For the CDR3, the DNA is TGTGCCAGCAGCCAAGAGACACTACCGGGACATCTTAATGAAAAACTGTTTTTT. It translates to CASSQETLPGHLNEKLFF.

CDR3 protein: CASSIGLEDSSYEQYF. CDR3 DNA sequence: TGTGCCAGTAGTATCGGTCTGGAGGATAGCTCCTACGAGCAGTACTTC. The V gene is TRBV19, the J gene TRBJ2-7, with a possible D match to TRBD2 (5 bases). There are 16 residues in the CDR3. Trimming shortened V by 3 bases and J by 0 bases, and 15 bases separated the two germline ends. The germline CDR1 and CDR2 sequences are LNHDA and SQIVND (reference sequence).

This clone was seen once. The chain combines TRBV9 with TRBJ2-1; TRBD2 matches 7 bases. Germline CDR1 is SGDLS and CDR2 is YYNGEE. There are 15 residues in the CDR3. V lost 6 bases and J lost 0; bases outside the gene matches: 6. CDR3 in amino acids: CASTPGGSSYNEQFF. The CDR3 DNA reads as TGTGCCAGCACCCCCGGGGGGAGCTCCTACAATGAGCAGTTCTTC.

The chain links TRBV11-2 to TRBJ1-6, with 8 bases aligning to TRBD1. The V and J ends lost 5 bases and 9 bases, in that order; junction bases with no gene match: 6. The CDR3 runs 14 residues. CDR1 SGHAT and CDR2 FQNNGV come from the germline V gene. The CDR3 loop is CASSADRGVSPLHF. The CDR3 bases are TGTGCCAGCAGCGCCGACAGGGGAGTTTCACCCCTCCACTTT.

The rearrangement uses TRBV10-2 and TRBJ2-7; 9 bases match TRBD2. The ends lost 3 bases at V and 0 bases at J; junction bases unmatched: 3. This CDR3 is built from 15 residues. Looked up from germline, CDR1 is WSHSY and CDR2 is SAAADI. CDR3 loop: CASSEGGGASYEQYF. The CDR3 DNA sequence: TGCGCCAGCAGTGAAGGCGGGGGGGCCTCCTACGAGCAGTACTTC.

V and J are TRBV11-3 and TRBJ2-2; a possible D gene is TRBD2 (6 bases). Trimming cost V 5 bases and J 1 base, with 11 bases left between them. This CDR3 region has 15 residues. Germline CDR1 reads SGHNT; CDR2 reads YENEEA. CDR3 nucleotides: TGTGCCAGCAGCCCGCGGGGCCGGAACACCGGGGAGCTGTTTTTT. As protein: CASSPRGRNTGELFF.

V and J are TRBV6-5 and TRBJ2-2; TRBD1 aligns across 7 bases. The V gene end was trimmed by 6 bases and the J gene end by 7 bases; junction bases not matched to a gene: 11. This CDR3 has 15 amino acids. Germline-derived CDR1 and CDR2 are MNHEY and SVGAGI. In nucleotides, the CDR3 is TGTGCCAGCAGCTTCCTTAGAGGGGGCATCGGGGAGCTGTTTTTT. It encodes CASSFLRGGIGELFF.

The chain recombines TRBV27 with TRBJ2-2; 7 nucleotides line up with TRBD1. CDR1 and CDR2 from the germline V gene are MNHEY and SMNVEV (reference sequence). The V and J ends lost 5 bases and 8 bases, in that order; junction bases with no gene match: 11. This CDR3 is 15 amino acids long. The CDR3 DNA reads as TGTGCCAGCAGTACCCCGGGGAAGGGGGCAGGGGAGCTGTTTTTT. Residues: CASSTPGKGAGELFF.

The chain carries TRBV6-5 and TRBJ1-2; unclear D gene. The germline V gene has CDR1 MNHEY and CDR2 SVGAGI. Trimming took off 2 bases at V and 3 bases at J, with 16 bases between the two ends. The length of the CDR3 is 16 residues. CDR3 in DNA: TGTGCCAGCAGTTACGATCGTCGGCGGGGAGACTATGGCTACACCTTC. This gives the protein CASSYDRRRGDYGYTF.

The chain joins TRBV2 to TRBJ2-7; 8 positions agree with TRBD2. With 6 bases clipped from V and 3 bases from J, the junction kept 4 bases outside the gene matches. This CDR3 contains 13 residues. Germline values: CDR1 SNHLY, CDR2 FYNNEI. The CDR3 is CASRGTRYYEQYF. The CDR3, as DNA: TGTGCCAGCAGGGGGACTAGATACTACGAGCAGTACTTC.

The genes are TRBV9 and TRBJ1-2; 7 nucleotides align to TRBD1. The CDR3 covers 16 residues. Trimming at V came to 3 bases and at J to 3 bases, leaving 11 bases not matched to a gene. Looked up from germline, CDR1 is SGDLS and CDR2 is YYNGEE. The CDR3 reads CASSAHRDSKYYGYTF. In DNA form, the CDR3 reads TGTGCCAGCAGCGCTCACCGGGACAGCAAGTACTATGGCTACACCTTC.

The table lists this clone with a count of one. V gene TRBV2 combines with J gene TRBJ2-5; 7 nucleotides match TRBD1. This CDR3 contains 16 residues. CDR1 and CDR2 (germline): SNHLY, FYNNEI. Unmatched junction bases numbered 8, after V lost 3 bases and J lost 1 base. CDR3 DNA sequence: TGTGCCAGCAGTGAGACAATACAGGGGAGCCAAGAGACCCAGTACTTC. Protein sequence: CASSETIQGSQETQYF. Complete variable domain (other parts from reference TRBV2 and TRBJ2-5): EPEVTQTPSHQVTQMGQEVILRCVPISNHLYFYWYRQILGQKVEFLVSFYNNEISEKSEIFDDQFSVERPDGSNFTLKIRSTKLEDSAMYFCASSETIQGSQETQYFGPGTRLLVL.